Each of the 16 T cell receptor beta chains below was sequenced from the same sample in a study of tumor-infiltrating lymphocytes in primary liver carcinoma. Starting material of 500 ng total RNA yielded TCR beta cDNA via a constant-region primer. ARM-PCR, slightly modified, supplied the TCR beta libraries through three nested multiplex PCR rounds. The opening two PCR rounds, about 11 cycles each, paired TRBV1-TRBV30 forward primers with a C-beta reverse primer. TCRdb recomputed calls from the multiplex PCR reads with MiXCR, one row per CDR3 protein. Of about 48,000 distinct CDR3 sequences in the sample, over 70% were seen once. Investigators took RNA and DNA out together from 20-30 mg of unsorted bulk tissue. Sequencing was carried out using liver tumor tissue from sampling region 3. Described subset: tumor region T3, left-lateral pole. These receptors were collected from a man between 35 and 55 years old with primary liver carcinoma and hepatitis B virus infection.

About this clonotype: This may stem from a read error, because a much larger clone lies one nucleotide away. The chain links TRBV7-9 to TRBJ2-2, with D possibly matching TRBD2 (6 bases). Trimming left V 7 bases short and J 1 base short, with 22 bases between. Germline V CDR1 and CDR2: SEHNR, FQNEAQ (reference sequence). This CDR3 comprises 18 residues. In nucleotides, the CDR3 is TGTGCCAGCAACTCTGCCCAGATCGGGGGAGTGAACACCGGGGAGCTGTTTTTT. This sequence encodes CASNSAQIGGVNTGELFF.

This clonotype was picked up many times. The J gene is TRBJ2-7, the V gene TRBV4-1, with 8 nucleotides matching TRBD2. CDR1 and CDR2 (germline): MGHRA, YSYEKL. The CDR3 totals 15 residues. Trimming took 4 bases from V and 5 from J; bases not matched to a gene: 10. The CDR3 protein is CASSRSFGGVDEQYF. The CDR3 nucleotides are TGCGCCAGCAGCCGGTCGTTCGGGGGGGTTGACGAGCAGTACTTC.

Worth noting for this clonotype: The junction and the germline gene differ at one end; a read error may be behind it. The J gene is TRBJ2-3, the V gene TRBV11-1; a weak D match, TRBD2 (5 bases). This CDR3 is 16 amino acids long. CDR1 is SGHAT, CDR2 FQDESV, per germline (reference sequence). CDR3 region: CASSKELEVSTDTQYF. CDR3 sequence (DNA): TGTGCTAGCAGCAAGGAACTAGAGGTGAGCACAGATACGCAGTATTTT.

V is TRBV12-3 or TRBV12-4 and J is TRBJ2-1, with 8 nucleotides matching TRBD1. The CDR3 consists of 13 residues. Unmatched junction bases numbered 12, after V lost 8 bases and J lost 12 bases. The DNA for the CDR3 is TGTGCCAGCGGAGACAGGGGAACCGATGTGCAGTTCTTC. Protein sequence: CASGDRGTDVQFF.

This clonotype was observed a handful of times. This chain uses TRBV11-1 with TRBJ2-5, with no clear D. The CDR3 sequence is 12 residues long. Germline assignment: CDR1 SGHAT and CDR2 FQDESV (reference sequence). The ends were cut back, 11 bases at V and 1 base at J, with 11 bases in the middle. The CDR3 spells CARSPSQETQYF. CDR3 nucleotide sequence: TGTGCCCGTAGTCCGAGCCAAGAGACCCAGTACTTC.

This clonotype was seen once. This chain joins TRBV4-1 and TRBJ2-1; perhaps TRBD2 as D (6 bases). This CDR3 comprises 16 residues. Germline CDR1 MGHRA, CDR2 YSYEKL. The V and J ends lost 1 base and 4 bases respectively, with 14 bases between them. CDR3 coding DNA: TGCGCCAGCAGCCAAGCCGGGTCTAGCGTTTACAATGAGCAGTTCTTC. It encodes CASSQAGSSVYNEQFF.

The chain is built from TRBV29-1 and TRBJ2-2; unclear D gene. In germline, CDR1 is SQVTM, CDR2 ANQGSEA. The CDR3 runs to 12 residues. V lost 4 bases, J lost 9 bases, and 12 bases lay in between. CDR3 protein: CSVATNTWELFF. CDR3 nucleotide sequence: TGCAGCGTTGCTACAAACACTTGGGAGCTGTTTTTT.

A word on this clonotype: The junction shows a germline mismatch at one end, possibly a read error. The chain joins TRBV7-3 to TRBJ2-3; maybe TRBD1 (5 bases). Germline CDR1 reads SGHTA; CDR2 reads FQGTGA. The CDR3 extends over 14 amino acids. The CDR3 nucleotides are TGTGCCAGCAGCCCCGGACACCACACAGGTACGCAGTATTTT. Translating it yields CASSPGHHTGTQYF.

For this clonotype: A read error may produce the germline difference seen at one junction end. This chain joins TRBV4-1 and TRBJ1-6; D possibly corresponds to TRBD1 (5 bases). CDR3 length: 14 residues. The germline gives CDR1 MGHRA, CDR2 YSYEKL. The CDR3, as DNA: TGCACCAGCAGCCCAGAGGGGAGGAACTCATCCCTCCACTTT. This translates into CTSSPEGRNSSLHF.

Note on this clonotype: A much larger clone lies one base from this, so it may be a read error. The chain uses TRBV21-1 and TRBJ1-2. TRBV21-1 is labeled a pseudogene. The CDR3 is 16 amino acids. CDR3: CASSKSGKHGESGYTF. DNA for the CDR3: TGTGCCAGCAGCAAAAGTGGAAAACACGGAGAAAGCGGCTACACCTTC.

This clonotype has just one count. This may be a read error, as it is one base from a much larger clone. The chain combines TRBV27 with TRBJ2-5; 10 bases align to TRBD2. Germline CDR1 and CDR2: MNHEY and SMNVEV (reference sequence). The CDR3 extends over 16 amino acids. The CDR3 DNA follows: TGTGCCAGCAGTTTATCTAGCGGGAGGCGGCAAGAGATCCAGTACTTC. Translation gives CASSLSSGRRQEIQYF.

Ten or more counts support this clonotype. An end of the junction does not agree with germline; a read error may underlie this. In DNA, the CDR3 is TGTGCCAGCAGCGAAGGCCAGGCAGGCCCCTCCTACGAGCAGTACTTC. Translating gives CASSEGQAGPSYEQYF. The chain employs TRBV6-1 and TRBJ2-7, with D hard to call. This CDR3 is built from 16 residues. Per the germline V gene, CDR1 is MNHNS and CDR2 is SASEGT.

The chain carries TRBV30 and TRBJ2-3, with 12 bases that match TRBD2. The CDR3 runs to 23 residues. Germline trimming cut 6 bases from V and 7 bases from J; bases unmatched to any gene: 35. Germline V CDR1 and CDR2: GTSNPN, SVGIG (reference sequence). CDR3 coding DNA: TGTGCCTGTCTTGGCCCCATGGGGGATTATTCTAGCGGGAGGGTCAAGCTACTATATACGCAGTATTTT. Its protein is CACLGPMGDYSSGRVKLLYTQYF. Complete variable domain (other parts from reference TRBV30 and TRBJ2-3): SQTIHQWPATLVQPVGSPLSLECTVEGTSNPNLYWYRQAAGRGLQLLFYSVGIGQISSEVPQNLSASRPQDRQFILSSKKLLLSDSGFYLCACLGPMGDYSSGRVKLLYTQYFGPGTRLTVL.

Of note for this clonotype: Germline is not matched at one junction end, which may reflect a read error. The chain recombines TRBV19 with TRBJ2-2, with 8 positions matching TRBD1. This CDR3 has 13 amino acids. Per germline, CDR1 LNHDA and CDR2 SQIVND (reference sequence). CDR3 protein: CATGTGGTGKLFF. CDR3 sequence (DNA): TGTGCCACCGGGACAGGTGGGACCGGGAAGCTGTTTTTT.

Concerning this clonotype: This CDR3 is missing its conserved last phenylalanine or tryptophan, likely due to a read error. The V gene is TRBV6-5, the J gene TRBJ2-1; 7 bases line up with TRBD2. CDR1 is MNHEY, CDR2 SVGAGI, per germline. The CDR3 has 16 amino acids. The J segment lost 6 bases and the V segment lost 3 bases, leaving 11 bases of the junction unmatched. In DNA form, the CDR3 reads TGTGCCAGCAGTTATAATCCGCTAGCGGAAGGCAATGAGCAGTTCTCC. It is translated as CASSYNPLAEGNEQFS.

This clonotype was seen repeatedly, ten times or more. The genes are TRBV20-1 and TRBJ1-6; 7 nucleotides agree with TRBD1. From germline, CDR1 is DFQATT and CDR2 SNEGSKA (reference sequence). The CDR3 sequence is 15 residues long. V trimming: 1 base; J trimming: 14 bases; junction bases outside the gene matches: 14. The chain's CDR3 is CSARGRGAGGESLHF. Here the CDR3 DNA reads TGCAGTGCTAGAGGTCGAGGGGCAGGGGGTGAGTCCCTCCACTTT.